This T cell receptor (beta chain) is drawn from a study of Graves' ophthalmopathy and Graves' hyperthyroidism. The length of the CDR3 is 13 residues. The germline gives CDR1 MNHEY, CDR2 SMNVEV (reference sequence). Trimming stripped 8 bases from V and 3 bases from J, with 14 bases between. The authors amplified TCR beta CDR3 regions, and they did so from RNA transcripts for repertoire sequencing. After a first-round RT-PCR with HTBI primers, a second-round multiplex PCR was run. From the multiplex PCR reads, TCRdb called clonotypes with MiXCR, one entry per CDR3 protein. The repertoire includes about 220,000 distinct CDR3 sequences, 20% to 25% of them detected once, and 35% to 55% sits in the top ten. Ophthalmopathy was moderately-to-severely active, CAS at least 3, NOSPECS at least 4, lasting under 3 months. This clonotype was detected many times. The target antigen is unknown. Study findings and constraints: With a specificity of roughly 72% and a sensitivity of about 71%, the model predicted ophthalmopathy progression. Cross-validated, the 13-signature model showed 87.88%/81.08% sensitivity/specificity, and 80%/75% in the test set. The majority of expanded thyroid clonotypes above 0.001 frequency also occurred in blood.

V is TRBV27 and J is TRBJ2-7; tentative D call: TRBD2 (6 bases). The clonotype comes from a woman in her fifties or sixties with Graves' ophthalmopathy. Material for sequencing was peripheral blood. This CDR3 reads CASCRQGGYEQYF. The CDR3 DNA reads as TGTGCCAGCTGCCGTCAGGGAGGCTACGAGCAGTACTTC.